These 30 T cell receptor beta chains were all obtained from the same sample, sequenced in a study of OX40 agonist ivuxolimab in advanced cancers. The assay was immunoSEQ multiplex PCR, and TCRdb's table has in-frame clones only and misses some. The sample includes 72,000 or so clones, about nine tenths seen only once; the top ten take about 0.25%. Specimen: CD4+ or CD8+ T cells sorted from blood, collected in a trial of the OX40 agonist ivuxolimab. These receptors came from an adult with an advanced solid tumor such as melanoma, head and neck, liver or kidney cancer.

The rearrangement joins TRBV25-1 to TRBJ1-1; D call uncertain. This CDR3 has 13 residues. V dropped 4 bases and J dropped 3 bases, with 9 bases sitting between them. Germline assignment: CDR1 MGHDK and CDR2 SYGVNS. The CDR3 bases are TGTGCCAGCAGTGGCGGGATCTACACTGAAGCTTTCTTT. Protein: CASSGGIYTEAFF.

The CDR3 protein is CASSVGTHSGNLITPYF. The CDR3 DNA sequence: TGTGCCAGCAGCGTTGGGACACATAGCGGGAACCTCATAACCCCGTATTTT. This chain connects TRBV9 to TRBJ2-3, with 8 bases matching TRBD2. The CDR3 extends over 17 amino acids. With 2 bases clipped from V and 14 bases from J, the junction kept 22 bases outside the gene matches. CDR1 is SGDLS, CDR2 YYNGEE, per germline. The full variable domain, completed using reference TRBV9 and TRBJ2-3, is DSGVTQTPKHLITATGQRVTLRCSPRSGDLSVYWYQQSLDQGLQFLIQYYNGEERAKGNILERFSAQQFPDLHSELNLSSLELGDSALYFCASSVGTHSGNLITPYFGPGTRLTVL.

V usage is TRBV9 and J usage is TRBJ2-3, with 10 bases matching TRBD1. From germline, CDR1 is SGDLS and CDR2 YYNGEE. CDR3 length: 18 amino acids. The ends lost 4 bases at V and 4 bases at J; junction bases unmatched: 15. This chain's CDR3 is CASSPSLRQGARSDTQYF. The CDR3 DNA follows: TGTGCCAGCAGCCCTTCCCTTAGACAGGGGGCGCGTTCAGATACGCAGTATTTT.

Here the CDR3 reads CATSPRQGNYEQYF. The CDR3 DNA reads as TGTGCCACCAGCCCCCGACAGGGAAATTACGAGCAGTACTTC. The chain has TRBV15 and TRBJ2-7; TRBD1 matches at 7 bases. Trimming removed 5 bases from V and 4 bases from J; junction bases left unmatched: 8. Germline CDR1 and CDR2: LNHNV and YYDKDF (reference sequence). This CDR3 spans 14 amino acids.

The V call is TRBV14, the J call TRBJ1-2; D is undetermined. Trimming removed 1 base at V and 6 bases at J, with 12 bases between. This CDR3 is built from 14 residues. CDR1 and CDR2 (germline): SGHDN, FVKESK. CDR3 loop: CASSQVAGGDGYTF. The DNA of the CDR3 is TGTGCCAGCAGCCAAGTAGCGGGAGGTGATGGCTACACCTTC.

The gene calls are TRBV28 and TRBJ2-3; the D gene is possibly TRBD2 (6 bases). The germline V and J ends were trimmed by 8 bases and 3 bases, with 18 bases remaining between them. CDR1 and CDR2 from the germline V gene are MDHEN and SYDVKM. There are 15 residues in the CDR3. This CDR3 reads CASGGKFSVTDTQYF. The DNA for the CDR3 is TGTGCCAGCGGGGGGAAGTTCTCAGTGACAGATACGCAGTATTTT.

The rearrangement links TRBV2 to TRBJ2-3, with D possibly TRBD2 on 5 matching bases. Germline V gives CDR1 SNHLY, CDR2 FYNNEI. V was clipped by 7 bases and J by 1 base, with 15 bases between them. This CDR3 has 15 residues. CDR3 nucleotide sequence: TGTGCCAGCACCCGAGGGTTCTCGGGCACAGATACGCAGTATTTT. Its protein product is CASTRGFSGTDTQYF.

The rearrangement links TRBV18 to TRBJ2-7; TRBD1 matches 10 bases. Germline lookup yields CDR1 KGHSH and CDR2 LQKENI. The CDR3 covers 15 residues. The V and J ends lost 3 bases and 3 bases, in that order; junction bases with no gene match: 5. The CDR3 protein is CASSPGGTGDYEQYF. CDR3 DNA: TGTGCCAGCTCACCCGGCGGGACAGGGGACTACGAGCAGTACTTC.

The chain has TRBV18 and TRBJ2-1; 9 bases line up with TRBD2. The J segment lost 5 bases and the V segment lost 0 bases, leaving 5 bases of the junction unmatched. CDR3 length: 16 amino acids. Germline CDR1 KGHSH, CDR2 LQKENI. DNA for the CDR3: TGTGCCAGCTCACCACCGGCTAGCGGGGCCAACAATGAGCAGTTCTTC. This sequence encodes CASSPPASGANNEQFF.

The rearrangement joins TRBV9 to TRBJ2-7; 7 nucleotides align to TRBD1. The V segment lost 4 bases and the J segment 7 bases; nucleotides outside the gene matches: 14. The CDR3 consists of 15 residues. Per germline, CDR1 SGDLS and CDR2 YYNGEE. CDR3 coding DNA: TGTGCCAGCAGCAGGGACCCGGGACAGATACTTGAGCAGTACTTC. It translates to CASSRDPGQILEQYF.

V gene TRBV5-1 combines with J gene TRBJ1-4; 8 bases are shared with TRBD1. Germline V gene lookup returns CDR1 SGHRS and CDR2 YFSETQ. The CDR3 has 14 amino acids. V lost 5 bases, J lost 4 bases, and 4 bases stayed unmatched. CDR3 coding DNA: TGCGCCAGCAGACTACAGGGGGGTAATGAAAAACTGTTTTTT. The encoded protein is CASRLQGGNEKLFF. Full variable domain (outside the CDR3, taken from reference TRBV5-1 and TRBJ1-4): KAGVTQTPRYLIKTRGQQVTLSCSPISGHRSVSWYQQTPGQGLQFLFEYFSETQRNKGNFPGRFSGRQFSNSRSEMNVSTLELGDSALYLCASRLQGGNEKLFFGSGTQLSVL.

CDR3 residues: CSVGIGDTQYF. As DNA, the CDR3 is TGCAGCGTTGGAATTGGGGATACGCAGTATTTT. The chain combines TRBV29-1 with TRBJ2-3; D is unresolved. The V gene lost 4 bases and the J gene lost 6 bases, with 8 bases spanning the gap. The CDR3 covers 11 residues. Looked up from germline, CDR1 is SQVTM and CDR2 is ANQGSEA.

The chain recombines TRBV6-6 with TRBJ1-1; the D gene is possibly TRBD1 (5 bases). The CDR3 has 14 residues. V shed 5 bases and J shed 3 bases, with 13 bases lying between them. Germline V gives CDR1 MNHNY, CDR2 SVGAGI (reference sequence). CDR3 bases: TGTGCCAGCAGTCCACCGAAGGGGTACACTGAAGCTTTCTTT. It translates to CASSPPKGYTEAFF.

CDR3 DNA sequence: TGCAGCGTTGAAGGAGGGGGACAGGGGTTTGTGGGCTATGGCTACACCTTC. It specifies CSVEGGGQGFVGYGYTF. The V gene is TRBV29-1, the J gene TRBJ1-2; TRBD1 matches 10 bases. The CDR3 runs to 17 residues. CDR1 and CDR2 from the germline V gene are SQVTM and ANQGSEA. The junction had 12 bases not matched to a gene; V was cut back by 1 base and J by 4 bases.

The chain is built from TRBV2 and TRBJ1-4; 8 bases agree with TRBD1. The CDR3 is 14 amino acids. CDR1 and CDR2 from the germline V gene are SNHLY and FYNNEI. Unmatched junction bases numbered 6, after V lost 5 bases and J lost 7 bases. Here the CDR3 reads CASSQGQGFEKLFF. The CDR3 DNA follows: TGTGCCAGCAGTCAAGGACAGGGTTTTGAAAAACTGTTTTTT.

The V and J genes are TRBV7-9 and TRBJ2-7; D is perhaps TRBD1 or TRBD2 (5 bases each). V was cut by 4 bases and J by 2 bases, with 12 bases left in between. CDR3 length equals 14 residues. The germline V gene has CDR1 SEHNR and CDR2 FQNEAQ (reference sequence). The CDR3 nucleotides are TGTGCCAGCAGCTCAGGGACGGCGACCTACGAGCAGTACTTC. Translating gives CASSSGTATYEQYF.

This rearrangement joins TRBV7-9 to TRBJ1-2; maybe TRBD1 (6 bases). The CDR3 is 13 amino acids. Per the germline V gene, CDR1 is SEHNR and CDR2 is FQNEAQ (reference sequence). V shed 5 bases and J shed 8 bases, with 15 bases lying between them. As DNA, the CDR3 is TGTGCCAGCAGCCAGGACAGACTCGGGGGCTACACCTTC. This gives the protein CASSQDRLGGYTF. Full variable domain (remainder filled in from reference TRBV7-9 and TRBJ1-2): DTGVSQNPRHKITKRGQNVTFRCDPISEHNRLYWYRQTLGQGPEFLTYFQNEAQLEKSRLLSDRFSAERPKGSFSTLEIQRTEQGDSAMYLCASSQDRLGGYTFGSGTRLTVV.

The gene calls are TRBV14 and TRBJ1-6; the D is unclear. V lost 5 bases to trimming and J lost 7 bases, with 9 bases between them. CDR1 and CDR2 from the germline V gene are SGHDN and FVKESK. CDR3 size: 13 residues. The CDR3 region has the DNA TGTGCCAGCAGCGGCCAGGAGAATTCACCCCTCCACTTT. Its translation is CASSGQENSPLHF. The full variable domain, completed using reference TRBV14 and TRBJ1-6, is EAGVTQFPSHSVIEKGQTVTLRCDPISGHDNLYWYRRVMGKEIKFLLHFVKESKQDESGMPNNRFLAERTGGTYSTLKVQPAELEDSGVYFCASSGQENSPLHFGNGTRLTVT.

This chain connects TRBV5-8 to TRBJ2-1; D is perhaps TRBD1 or TRBD2 (5 bases each). Germline V lookup: CDR1 SGHTS, CDR2 YDEGEE. This CDR3 is built from 14 residues. V was clipped by 3 bases and J by 6 bases, with 13 bases between them. The CDR3 DNA reads as TGTGCCAGCAGCTCCCAGGGCGGGTTCAATGAGCAGTTCTTC. Protein: CASSSQGGFNEQFF.

The chain couples TRBV7-2 to TRBJ2-7; D gene uncertain. This CDR3 spans 13 amino acids. Trimming removed 4 bases from V and 4 bases from J, with 11 bases in between. Germline V gene sequence: CDR1 SGHTA, CDR2 FQGNSA. This CDR3 is CASSSPTLYEQYF. The DNA for the CDR3 is TGTGCCAGCAGCTCCCCTACTTTATACGAGCAGTACTTC.

The chain uses TRBV4-3 and TRBJ2-5; a possible D gene is TRBD1 (7 bases). The CDR3 totals 14 residues. The germline V and J ends were trimmed by 1 base and 5 bases, with 11 bases remaining between them. The germline V gene has CDR1 LGHNA and CDR2 YSLEER. CDR3 amino acids: CASSQGQGGETQYF. In nucleotides, the CDR3 is TGCGCCAGCAGCCAAGGACAGGGAGGTGAGACCCAGTACTTC.

J is TRBJ2-7 and V is TRBV15; perhaps TRBD2 as D (5 bases). The CDR3 loop spans 15 amino acids. Per the germline V gene, CDR1 is LNHNV and CDR2 is YYDKDF (reference sequence). V dropped 2 bases and J dropped 5 bases, with 16 bases sitting between them. The CDR3 bases are TGTGCCACCAGCAGATCCCACACAAGCGGCCACGAGCAGTACTTC. Protein product: CATSRSHTSGHEQYF.

The chain is built from TRBV28 and TRBJ1-1, with D maybe TRBD1 (5 bases). This CDR3 comprises 14 residues. Germline assignment: CDR1 MDHEN and CDR2 SYDVKM. Trimming took 7 bases from V and 0 from J, leaving 12 bases between them. CDR3 coding DNA: TGTGCCAGCACCCGACAGCACATGAACACTGAAGCTTTCTTT. Protein: CASTRQHMNTEAFF.

V usage is TRBV6-6 and J usage is TRBJ1-2; D might be TRBD1 (5 bases). The CDR3 is made up of 13 amino acids. With 6 bases removed from V and 4 bases from J, the gap between germline ends came to 12 bases. Germline-derived CDR1 and CDR2 are MNHNY and SVGAGI (reference sequence). The CDR3 nucleotides read TGTGCCAGCAGGTGGGGGGTTGCCTATGGCTACACCTTC. This encodes CASRWGVAYGYTF.

The rearrangement uses TRBV7-2 and TRBJ1-4, with 7 bases fitting TRBD1. CDR3 size: 13 residues. Germline values: CDR1 SGHTA, CDR2 FQGNSA. J gave up 8 bases and V 1 base, and 1 base lay outside the gene matches. The CDR3 DNA reads TGTGCCAGCAGCTTAGAGGACAGGGAAAAACTGTTTTTT. Translated: CASSLEDREKLFF.

CDR3 in amino acids: CASSYVRGVGPGELFF. In DNA, the CDR3 is TGTGCCAGCAGTTACGTGCGAGGGGTCGGTCCCGGGGAGCTGTTTTTT. This chain joins TRBV6-5 and TRBJ2-2; D may match TRBD1 or TRBD2 (5 bases each). This CDR3 contains 16 residues. Per germline, CDR1 MNHEY and CDR2 SVGAGI. V was shortened by 2 bases and J by 6 bases, with 16 bases between the two germline ends.

The rearrangement joins TRBV9 to TRBJ2-2, with D possibly TRBD2 on 6 matching bases. Germline CDR1 SGDLS, CDR2 YYNGEE. The CDR3 consists of 14 residues. Trimming took off 2 bases at V and 8 bases at J, with 13 bases between the two ends. CDR3 in DNA: TGTGCCAGCAGCGTGGGACTCTCGCGGGGGGAGCTGTTTTTT. This codes for CASSVGLSRGELFF.

This clone was picked up one time. The V and J genes are TRBV4-2 and TRBJ2-7; 12 bases line up with TRBD2. The CDR3 has 15 amino acids. Germline assignment: CDR1 LGHNA and CDR2 YNFKEQ. Losses at the gene ends were 0 bases for V and 4 bases for J; bases not matched to a gene: 1. DNA of the CDR3: TGTGCCAGCAGCCAAGATCTAGCGGGAGGGTACGAGCAGTACTTC. It encodes CASSQDLAGGYEQYF.

This clone was recorded once. This chain links TRBV7-6 with TRBJ2-1, with TRBD1 matching 9 bases. The germline V gene has CDR1 SGHVS and CDR2 FNYEAQ. This CDR3 is built from 15 residues. V shed 6 bases and J 8 bases; nucleotides not matched to a gene: 11. CDR3 protein: CASRPTTGGAYEQFF. The CDR3 DNA reads as TGTGCCAGCAGGCCTACGACAGGGGGGGCCTATGAGCAGTTCTTC.

The chain employs TRBV7-2 and TRBJ1-5; D remains unclear. V was trimmed by 3 bases and J by 4 bases, leaving 7 bases between them. CDR3 length: 13 amino acids. CDR1 is SGHTA, CDR2 FQGNSA, per germline. The DNA for the CDR3 is TGTGCCAGCAGCTTTGTACTGAATCAGCCCCAGCATTTT. Translating gives CASSFVLNQPQHF.